This T cell receptor (beta chain) was captured by sequencing in a study of T-cell memory formation after mild COVID-19 (dated by TCRdb to the early 2020s). In terms of the full investigation: TCR sequence clusters from the two donors were largely donor specific. In a couple of donors, T-cell clones that expanded and contracted after mild COVID-19 were tracked by sequencing TCRalpha and TCRbeta repertoires over time. The cohort was made up of two young adult volunteers, one female and one male, who were previously healthy. Results and caveats for the whole study, not just this receptor: Only a couple of mild cases were covered in the study, and larger cohorts including severe cases with pre-infection samples were considered necessary. From day 15 to 85, contracting clones showed balanced CD4/CD8 phenotypes, whereas a second wave of clones that expanded from day 15 to 37 leaned towards CD4+. Contracting CD4+ clones turned up mainly in the CM and EM memory subsets, whereas EMRA was where CD8+ clones were enriched. Some responding clones were found in pre-infection memory, which suggests that pre-existing cross-reactive memory T cells took part in the SARS-CoV-2 response. SARS-CoV-2 specificity was not confirmed for the second-wave clones peaking on day 37.

Unmatched junction bases come to 7, with V trimmed by 4 bases and J by 4 bases. Spanning cysteine to phenylalanine, the CDR3 consists of 16 amino acids. Only CDR3 DNA remains: 48 bases, in frame from the first base. Looking up the germline V gene yields CDR1 SGHTA and CDR2 FQGTGA. PBMCs were isolated by Ficoll-Paque density gradient centrifugation. The sequencing machine was an Illumina NovaSeq 6000. TCRalpha and TCRbeta cDNA libraries were built by 5'RACE with constant-segment primers, adding sample barcodes and unique molecular identifiers. RNA was extracted from every sample with Trizol reagent. Libraries were amplified in two PCR steps, with a second sample barcode and Illumina TruSeq adapters added in the second step. Sequencing of libraries was performed on an Illumina NovaSeq with 2 x 150 bp paired-end reads. Per the authors' processing: The reads were demultiplexed and collapsed into UMI-guided consensus sequences using migec v1.2.7. Using mixcr v2.1.11, UMI consensuses were aligned to TRA and TRB V and J templates and then assembled into clonotypes. A clonotype was counted as expanded or contracted only if both edgeR and NoisET called the change significant, with noise models trained on biological replicates. For edgeR calls, the cutoffs were a false discovery rate-adjusted p below 0.01 and a log2 fold-change threshold of 1. As an exploratory analysis of dynamics, PCA with hierarchical clustering was applied to max-normalized trajectories of the 1000 most abundant clonotypes. The CD4 or CD8 phenotype of responding clones was assigned using the separately sequenced CD4+ and CD8+ repertoires. TCRdb cleaned the public reads at Q25 with fastp, built clones with MiXCR and kept in-frame beta chains. Rows with one shared CDR3 protein collapse into an entry with the most common genes and DNA. TCRdb's processing, not the authors' own work, is the source of the V and J calls. The sample table records 550,000 to 700,000 distinct CDR3 sequences; approximately 18% of these occur just once. The ten largest clones represent 9.5% to 15% of the sample.

This clonotype was counted only a few times. The target of this receptor is not known. No much larger clone is present one base from it, and per-base qualities are unavailable. Sequencing was done on a sample of PBMCs or a T cell subset sorted from them (not recorded which). This receptor was obtained from an adult woman who had mild COVID-19 (a few samples of this study predate the infection). The sample titles of this study are shuffled in the database, so cell type and time point are left out; the donor was told from shared clones. The V gene is TRBV7-3 and the J gene is TRBJ2-1; 10 nucleotides in the junction match TRBD2. The CDR3 region: CASSSSGLAFYNEQFF. The nucleotides are TGTGCCAGCAGCTCCTCGGGACTAGCGTTTTACAATGAGCAGTTCTTC.